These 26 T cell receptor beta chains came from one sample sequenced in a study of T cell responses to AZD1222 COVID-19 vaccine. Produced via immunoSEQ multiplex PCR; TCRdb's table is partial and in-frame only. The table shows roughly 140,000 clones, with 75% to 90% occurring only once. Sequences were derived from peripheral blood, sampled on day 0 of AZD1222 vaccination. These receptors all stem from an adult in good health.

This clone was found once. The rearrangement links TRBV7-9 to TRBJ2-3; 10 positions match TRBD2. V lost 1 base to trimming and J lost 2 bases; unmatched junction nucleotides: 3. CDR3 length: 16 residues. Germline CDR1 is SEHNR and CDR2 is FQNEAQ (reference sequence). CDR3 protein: CASSLVLAGVTDTQYF. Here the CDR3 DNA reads TGTGCCAGCAGCTTAGTCCTAGCGGGGGTCACAGATACGCAGTATTTT.

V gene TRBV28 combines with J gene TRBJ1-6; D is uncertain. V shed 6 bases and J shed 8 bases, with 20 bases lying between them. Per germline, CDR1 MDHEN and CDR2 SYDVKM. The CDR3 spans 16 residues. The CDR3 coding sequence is TGTGCCAGCAGCCTCCTCGGGGTGTCGCTTCATTCACCCCTCCACTTT. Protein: CASSLLGVSLHSPLHF.

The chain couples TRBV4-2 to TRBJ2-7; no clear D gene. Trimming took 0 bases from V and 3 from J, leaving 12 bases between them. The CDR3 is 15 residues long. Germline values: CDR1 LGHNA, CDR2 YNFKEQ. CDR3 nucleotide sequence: TGTGCCAGCAGCCAAGATCCGGGTAGGAACTACGAGCAGTACTTC. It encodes CASSQDPGRNYEQYF.

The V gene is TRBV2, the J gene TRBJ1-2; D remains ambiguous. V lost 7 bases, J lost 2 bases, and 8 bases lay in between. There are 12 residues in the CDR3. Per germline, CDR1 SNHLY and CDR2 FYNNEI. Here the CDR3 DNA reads TGTGCCAGCATTACGGTGAACTATGGCTACACCTTC. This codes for CASITVNYGYTF.

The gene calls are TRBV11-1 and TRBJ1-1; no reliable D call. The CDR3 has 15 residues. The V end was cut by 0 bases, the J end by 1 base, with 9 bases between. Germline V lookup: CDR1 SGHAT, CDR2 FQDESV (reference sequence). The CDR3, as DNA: TGTGCCAGCAGCTTAGCGACGGCGGAGAACACTGAAGCTTTCTTT. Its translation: CASSLATAENTEAFF.

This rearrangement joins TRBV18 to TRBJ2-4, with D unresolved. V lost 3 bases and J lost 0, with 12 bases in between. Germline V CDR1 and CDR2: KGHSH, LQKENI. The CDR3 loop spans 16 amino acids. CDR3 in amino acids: CASSPSTNTAKNIQYF. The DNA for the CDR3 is TGTGCCAGCTCACCTAGTACAAACACAGCCAAAAACATTCAGTACTTC.

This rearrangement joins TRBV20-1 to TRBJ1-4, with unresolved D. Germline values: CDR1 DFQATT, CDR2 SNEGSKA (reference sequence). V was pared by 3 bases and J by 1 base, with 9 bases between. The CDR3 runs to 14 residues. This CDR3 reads CSASGRQTNEKLFF. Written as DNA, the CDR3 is TGCAGTGCTAGTGGCCGCCAAACTAATGAAAAACTGTTTTTT.

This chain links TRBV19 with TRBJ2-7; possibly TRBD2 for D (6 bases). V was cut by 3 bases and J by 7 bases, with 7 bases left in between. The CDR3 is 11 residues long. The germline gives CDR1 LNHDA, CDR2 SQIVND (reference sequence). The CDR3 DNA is TGTGCCAGTAGTATTGGAGGGGAGCAGTACTTC. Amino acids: CASSIGGEQYF.

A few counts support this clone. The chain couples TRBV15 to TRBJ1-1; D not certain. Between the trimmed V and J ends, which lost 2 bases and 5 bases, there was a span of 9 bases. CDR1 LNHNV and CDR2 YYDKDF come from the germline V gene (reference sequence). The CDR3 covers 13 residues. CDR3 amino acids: CATSRYGETEAFF. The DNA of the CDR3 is TGTGCCACCAGCAGATACGGTGAAACTGAAGCTTTCTTT.

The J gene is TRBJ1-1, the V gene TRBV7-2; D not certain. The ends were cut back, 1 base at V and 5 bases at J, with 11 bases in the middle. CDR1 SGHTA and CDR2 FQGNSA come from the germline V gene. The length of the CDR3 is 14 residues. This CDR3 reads CASSLGGFVTEAFF. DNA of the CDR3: TGTGCCAGCAGCTTAGGGGGATTTGTTACTGAAGCTTTCTTT.

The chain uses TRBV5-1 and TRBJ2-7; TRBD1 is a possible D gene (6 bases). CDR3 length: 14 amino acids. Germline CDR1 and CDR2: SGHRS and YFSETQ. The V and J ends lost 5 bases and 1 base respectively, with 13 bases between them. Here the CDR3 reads CASSSGVGSYEQYF. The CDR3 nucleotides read TGCGCCAGCAGTTCAGGGGTTGGGTCCTACGAGCAGTACTTC.

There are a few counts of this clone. CDR3 nucleotide sequence: TGTGCCAGCAGCTTGGCGGAGGGGTTTAAAGCTTTCTTT. It yields the protein CASSLAEGFKAFF. The chain combines TRBV5-8 with TRBJ1-1; maybe TRBD1 (5 bases). Germline CDR1 and CDR2: SGHTS and YDEGEE. The CDR3 loop spans 13 amino acids. Trimming took off 0 bases at V and 9 bases at J, with 12 bases between the two ends.

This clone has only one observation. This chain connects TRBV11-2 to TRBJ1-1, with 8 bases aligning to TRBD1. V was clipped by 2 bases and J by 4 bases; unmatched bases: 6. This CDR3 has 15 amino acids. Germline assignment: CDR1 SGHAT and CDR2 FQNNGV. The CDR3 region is CASSLRTGSTTEAFF. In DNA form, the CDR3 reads TGTGCCAGCAGCTTAAGGACAGGGAGTACCACTGAAGCTTTCTTT. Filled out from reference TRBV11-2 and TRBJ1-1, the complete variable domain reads EAGVAQSPRYKIIEKRQSVAFWCNPISGHATLYWYQQILGQGPKLLIQFQNNGVVDDSQLPKDRFSAERLKGVDSTLKIQPAKLEDSAVYLCASSLRTGSTTEAFFGQGTRLTVV.

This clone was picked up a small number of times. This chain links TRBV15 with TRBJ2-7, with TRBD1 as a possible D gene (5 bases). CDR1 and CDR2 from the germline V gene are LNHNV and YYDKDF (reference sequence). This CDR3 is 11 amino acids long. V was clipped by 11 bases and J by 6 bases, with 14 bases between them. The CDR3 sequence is CAVSAGLEQYF. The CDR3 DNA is TGTGCCGTCTCGGCAGGGCTCGAGCAGTACTTC. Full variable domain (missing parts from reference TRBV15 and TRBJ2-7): DAMVIQNPRYQVTQFGKPVTLSCSQTLNHNVMYWYQQKSSQAPKLLFHYYDKDFNNEADTPDNFQSRRPNTSFCFLDIRSPGLGDTAMYLCAVSAGLEQYFGPGTRLTVT.

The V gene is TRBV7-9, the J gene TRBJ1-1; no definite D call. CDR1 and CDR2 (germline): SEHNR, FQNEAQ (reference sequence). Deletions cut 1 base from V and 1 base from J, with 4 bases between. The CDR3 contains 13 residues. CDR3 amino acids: CASSLGANTEAFF. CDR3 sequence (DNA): TGTGCCAGCAGCTTAGGGGCGAACACTGAAGCTTTCTTT.

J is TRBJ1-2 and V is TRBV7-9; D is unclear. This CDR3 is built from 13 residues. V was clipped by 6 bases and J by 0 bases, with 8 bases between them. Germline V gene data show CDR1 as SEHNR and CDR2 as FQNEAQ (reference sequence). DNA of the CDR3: TGTGCCAGCAGTACTACAGCTAACTATGGCTACACCTTC. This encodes CASSTTANYGYTF.

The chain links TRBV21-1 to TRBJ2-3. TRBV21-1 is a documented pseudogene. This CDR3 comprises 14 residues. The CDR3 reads CASSFSPRTDTQYF. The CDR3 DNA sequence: TGTGCCAGCAGCTTCTCGCCACGCACAGATACGCAGTATTTT.

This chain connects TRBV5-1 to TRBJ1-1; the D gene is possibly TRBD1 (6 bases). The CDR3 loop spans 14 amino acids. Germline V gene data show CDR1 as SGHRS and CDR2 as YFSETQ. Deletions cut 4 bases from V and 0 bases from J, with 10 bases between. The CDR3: CASSPGTLNTEAFF. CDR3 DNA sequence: TGCGCCAGCAGCCCGGGGACATTGAACACTGAAGCTTTCTTT.

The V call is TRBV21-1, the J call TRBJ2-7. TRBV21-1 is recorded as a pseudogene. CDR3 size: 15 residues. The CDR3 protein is CASRTFGEAPYEQYF. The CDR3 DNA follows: TGTGCCAGCAGGACCTTTGGTGAAGCTCCTTACGAGCAGTACTTC.

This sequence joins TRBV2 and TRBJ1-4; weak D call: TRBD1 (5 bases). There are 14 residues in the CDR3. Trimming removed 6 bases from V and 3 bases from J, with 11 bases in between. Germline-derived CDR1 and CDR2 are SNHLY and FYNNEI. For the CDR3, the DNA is TGTGCCAGCAGGGCAAGGGGTTCTAATGAAAAACTGTTTTTT. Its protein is CASRARGSNEKLFF.

The CDR3 nucleotides read TGTGCCAGCAGCTTAACTGGAGCCGGGGAGCTGTTTTTT. Translation: CASSLTGAGELFF. The genes are TRBV7-3 and TRBJ2-2; D is undetermined. Germline CDR1 SGHTA, CDR2 FQGTGA. This CDR3 has 13 residues. Trimming shortened V by 0 bases and J by 6 bases, and 5 bases separated the two germline ends.

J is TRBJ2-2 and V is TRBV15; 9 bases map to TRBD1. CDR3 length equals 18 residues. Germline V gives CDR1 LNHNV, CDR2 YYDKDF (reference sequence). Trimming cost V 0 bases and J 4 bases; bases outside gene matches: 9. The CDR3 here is CATSRDDGRTGATGELFF. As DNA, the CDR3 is TGTGCCACCAGCAGAGATGATGGGAGGACAGGGGCCACCGGGGAGCTGTTTTTT.

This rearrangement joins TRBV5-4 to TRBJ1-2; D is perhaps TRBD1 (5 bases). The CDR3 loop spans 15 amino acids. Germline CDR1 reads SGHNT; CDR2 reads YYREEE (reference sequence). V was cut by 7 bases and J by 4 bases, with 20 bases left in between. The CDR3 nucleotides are TGTGCCAGCTCCAAAATCGGGGAGGGACGCTATGGCTACACCTTC. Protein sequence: CASSKIGEGRYGYTF.

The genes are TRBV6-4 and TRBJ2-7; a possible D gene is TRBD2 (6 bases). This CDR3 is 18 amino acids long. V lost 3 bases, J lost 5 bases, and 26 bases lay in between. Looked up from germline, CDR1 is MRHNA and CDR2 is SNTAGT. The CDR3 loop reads CASSDRGARRVRCDEQYF. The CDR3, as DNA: TGTGCCAGCAGTGATCGGGGTGCGCGGAGGGTGAGGTGCGACGAGCAGTACTTC.

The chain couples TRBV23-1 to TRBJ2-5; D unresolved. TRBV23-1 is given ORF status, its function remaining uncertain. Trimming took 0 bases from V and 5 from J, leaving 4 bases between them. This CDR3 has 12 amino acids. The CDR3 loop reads CASSQSQETQYF. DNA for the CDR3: TGCGCCAGCAGTCAATCGCAGGAGACCCAGTACTTC.

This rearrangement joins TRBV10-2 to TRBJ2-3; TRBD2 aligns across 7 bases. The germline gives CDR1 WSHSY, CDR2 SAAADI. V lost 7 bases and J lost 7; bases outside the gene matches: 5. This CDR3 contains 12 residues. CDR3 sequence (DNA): TGCGCCAGCATGTCTAGCGGAAATACGCAGTATTTT. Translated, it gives CASMSSGNTQYF.